The 19 T cell receptor beta chains presented below share a single source sample, sequenced in a study of blood T cell repertoires in COVID-19. The protocol was immunoSEQ multiplex PCR, while the TCRdb copy is restricted to in-frame clones and leaves out a portion. The sample has 240,000 or so clones; about four fifths are singletons. The specimen sequenced was peripheral blood. These receptors were collected from a woman of 80 years or more with COVID-19, enrolled during active disease.

V is TRBV27 and J is TRBJ1-1; a possible D gene is TRBD1 (5 bases). Trimming removed 6 bases at V and 8 bases at J, with 19 bases between. This CDR3 has 14 amino acids. Germline V gene sequence: CDR1 MNHEY, CDR2 SMNVEV (reference sequence). The CDR3: CASSLMGITGEAFF. The CDR3 nucleotides are TGTGCCAGCAGCCTAATGGGGATTACAGGAGAAGCTTTCTTT.

The J gene is TRBJ1-1, the V gene TRBV29-1, with TRBD1 identical over 8 bases. Germline assignment: CDR1 SQVTM and CDR2 ANQGSEA. This CDR3 is 13 amino acids long. The V segment lost 1 base and the J segment 5 bases; nucleotides outside the gene matches: 3. CDR3 in DNA: TGCAGCGTTGAAGGCAGGGGGCGGACTGAAGCTTTCTTT. This translates into CSVEGRGRTEAFF.

The V and J genes are TRBV15 and TRBJ1-1, with no clear D. This CDR3 is built from 14 residues. V lost 3 bases and J 3 bases, leaving 11 bases between the germline ends. Germline-derived CDR1 and CDR2 are LNHNV and YYDKDF (reference sequence). Written as DNA, the CDR3 is TGTGCCACCAGCAGCGACGGGGTAGACACTGAAGCTTTCTTT. Translating gives CATSSDGVDTEAFF.

The chain joins TRBV7-9 to TRBJ1-2, with D possibly TRBD1 on 5 matching bases. The germline gives CDR1 SEHNR, CDR2 FQNEAQ (reference sequence). V lost 1 base to trimming and J lost 7 bases, with 16 bases between them. The length of the CDR3 is 15 residues. CDR3 in DNA: TGTGCCAGCAGCTTAGGGGCGACAGCCCACCGTGGCTACACCTTC. Amino acids: CASSLGATAHRGYTF.

J is TRBJ2-1 and V is TRBV4-3, with TRBD2 matching 7 bases. The V and J ends lost 3 bases and 9 bases, in that order; junction bases with no gene match: 2. Germline values: CDR1 LGHNA, CDR2 YSLEER. The CDR3 length is 12 residues. The CDR3 is CASSHGTIEQFF. In nucleotides, the CDR3 is TGCGCCAGCAGCCACGGGACTATTGAGCAGTTCTTC.

The genes are TRBV29-1 and TRBJ1-1; 9 positions match TRBD1. CDR1 and CDR2 from the germline V gene are SQVTM and ANQGSEA. This CDR3 contains 14 residues. J was trimmed by 2 bases and V by 6 bases; bases with no gene match: 7. CDR3 nucleotide sequence: TGCAGCGTCCAGTGGGGACAGGGCAACACTGAAGCTTTCTTT. Translating gives CSVQWGQGNTEAFF.

The rearrangement uses TRBV6-5 and TRBJ1-1, with D perhaps TRBD1 (5 bases). CDR1 is MNHEY and CDR2 is SVGAGI in the germline V gene. The V and J ends lost 0 bases and 4 bases respectively, with 9 bases between them. This CDR3 spans 14 amino acids. CDR3 DNA: TGTGCCAGCAGTTACTCGGGGGGTGGCACTGAAGCTTTCTTT. Residues: CASSYSGGGTEAFF.

This clone has just a few counts. The CDR3 region has the DNA TGTGCCACCAGTTCGACCGGGACAGGGAACGAGCAGTACTTC. This encodes CATSSTGTGNEQYF. J is TRBJ2-7 and V is TRBV24-1, with 9 positions matching TRBD1. Looked up from germline, CDR1 is KGHDR and CDR2 is SFDVKD. This CDR3 is built from 14 residues. Unmatched junction bases numbered 7, after V lost 6 bases and J lost 5 bases.

J is TRBJ1-5 and V is TRBV28, with 7 bases fitting TRBD1. The germline V gene has CDR1 MDHEN and CDR2 SYDVKM. The CDR3 totals 14 residues. V trimming: 8 bases; J trimming: 6 bases; junction bases outside the gene matches: 10. The CDR3 loop is CASGRSQGGQPQHF. The CDR3 DNA follows: TGTGCCAGCGGCAGGTCCCAGGGGGGTCAGCCCCAGCATTTT. Using reference TRBV28 and TRBJ1-5 for the parts outside the CDR3, the full variable domain is DVKVTQSSRYLVKRTGEKVFLECVQDMDHENMFWYRQDPGLGLRLIYFSYDVKMKEKGDIPEGYSVSREKKERFSLILESASTNQTSMYLCASGRSQGGQPQHFGDGTRLSIL.

The J gene is TRBJ1-2, the V gene TRBV6-2 or TRBV6-3; D is undetermined. CDR1 is MNHEY and CDR2 is SVGEGT in the germline V gene. V dropped 2 bases and J dropped 2 bases, with 15 bases sitting between them. This CDR3 comprises 16 residues. In nucleotides, the CDR3 is TGTGCCAGCAGTTACCCAGGAGAAGGACTAAACTATGGCTACACCTTC. Translation gives CASSYPGEGLNYGYTF.

The chain uses TRBV28 and TRBJ2-7; D might be TRBD2 (6 bases). Trimming left V 6 bases short and J 3 bases short, with 12 bases between. Germline assignment: CDR1 MDHEN and CDR2 SYDVKM. This CDR3 is built from 13 residues. CDR3 region: CASRTGLIYEQYF. In nucleotides, the CDR3 is TGTGCCAGCAGGACGGGACTCATCTACGAGCAGTACTTC.

The chain is built from TRBV5-4 and TRBJ2-3; D may be TRBD1 (5 bases). This CDR3 contains 15 residues. Germline-derived CDR1 and CDR2 are SGHNT and YYREEE (reference sequence). Trimming stripped 1 base from V and 2 bases from J, with 11 bases between. The CDR3 reads CASSLLAGITDTQYF. The CDR3 DNA reads TGTGCCAGCAGCTTGCTCGCAGGGATCACAGATACGCAGTATTTT.

The rearrangement links TRBV6-5 to TRBJ2-3; D remains ambiguous. The CDR3 covers 15 residues. Per the germline V gene, CDR1 is MNHEY and CDR2 is SVGAGI. Trimming removed 5 bases at V and 0 bases at J, with 12 bases between. CDR3 protein: CASSLGHASTDTQYF. The CDR3 nucleotides are TGTGCCAGCAGTCTTGGCCACGCTAGCACAGATACGCAGTATTTT.

This clone was found once. The CDR3: CASSLGIGGLYNEQFF. CDR3 DNA: TGTGCCAGCAGCTTAGGGATTGGGGGACTCTACAATGAGCAGTTCTTC. This chain uses TRBV11-3 with TRBJ2-1; tentative D call: TRBD2 (6 bases). Germline V gives CDR1 SGHNT, CDR2 YENEEA. V lost 1 base to trimming and J lost 3 bases, with 13 bases between them. This CDR3 comprises 16 residues. The entire variable domain, with the rest obtained from reference TRBV11-3 and TRBJ2-1, is as follows: EAGVVQSPRYKIIEKKQPVAFWCNPISGHNTLYWYLQNLGQGPELLIRYENEEAVDDSQLPKDRFSAERLKGVDSTLKIQPAELGDSAVYLCASSLGIGGLYNEQFFGPGTRLTVL.

The V gene is TRBV9, the J gene TRBJ1-2, with 8 bases fitting TRBD1. The V gene end was trimmed by 0 bases and the J gene end by 1 base; junction bases not matched to a gene: 5. CDR1 SGDLS and CDR2 YYNGEE come from the germline V gene. The CDR3 totals 16 residues. CDR3 in DNA: TGTGCCAGCAGCGTAGCCCCAGGACAGGGTAACTATGGCTACACCTTC. This translates into CASSVAPGQGNYGYTF.

This chain connects TRBV7-9 to TRBJ1-2; unclear D gene. Germline V CDR1 and CDR2: SEHNR, FQNEAQ (reference sequence). V lost 0 bases, J lost 5 bases, and 4 bases lay in between. The CDR3 totals 12 residues. In DNA form, the CDR3 reads TGTGCCAGCAGCTTAGCCTTATATGGCTACACCTTC. Amino acid sequence: CASSLALYGYTF.

This clone came up a few times. V usage is TRBV11-3 and J usage is TRBJ2-4; D remains ambiguous. CDR3 length equals 14 residues. The V gene lost 0 bases and the J gene lost 3 bases, with 6 bases spanning the gap. The germline gives CDR1 SGHNT, CDR2 YENEEA. The CDR3 here is CASSLDSGKNIQYF. DNA of the CDR3: TGTGCCAGCAGCTTAGACAGTGGCAAAAACATTCAGTACTTC.

The chain combines TRBV15 with TRBJ1-2, with no clear D. The CDR3 consists of 17 residues. The V end lost 5 bases, the J end lost 1 base, and 20 bases lay between the germline ends. Germline V CDR1 and CDR2: LNHNV, YYDKDF (reference sequence). DNA for the CDR3: TGTGCCACCAGCCCGTTCGAGGCCTCTTCTTTTAACTATGGCTACACCTTC. Protein product: CATSPFEASSFNYGYTF.

The gene calls are TRBV5-1 and TRBJ2-7; weak D call: TRBD1 (6 bases). Trimming left V 5 bases short and J 3 bases short, with 15 bases between. CDR3 length: 14 amino acids. Per germline, CDR1 SGHRS and CDR2 YFSETQ. CDR3 loop: CASSSPDRFYEQYF. In DNA, the CDR3 is TGCGCCAGCAGTTCCCCGGACAGATTCTACGAGCAGTACTTC.